Listed below are T cell receptor beta chains from one sample, sequenced in a study of T cells in Graves' hyperthyroidism and ophthalmopathy. TCRdb itself ran the multiplex PCR reads through MiXCR, one entry per CDR3 protein. The profile shows fewer than 400,000 distinct CDR3 sequences, around a sixth of them singletons. Sequenced material: blood. The receptors were gathered from a woman aged 18-29 years with Graves' hyperthyroidism that later progressed to Graves' ophthalmopathy. The CDR3 runs from the conserved cysteine through the conserved F or W. The D gene is left open where the match is weak. Some rows have no size entry. The others give once, few or many, or a class for an expanded clone.

clone size: .
V gene: TRBV3-1
D gene: TRBD2
J gene: TRBJ2-5
CDR3 DNA: TGTGCCAGCAGCCAAGGGACTAGCACCACACAAGAGACCCAGTACTTC
CDR3 protein: CASSQGTSTTQETQYF

clone size: .
V gene: TRBV28
D gene: TRBD2
J gene: TRBJ2-5
CDR3 DNA: TGTGCCAGCAGTCATGGACTAGCGGGATGGGAGACCCAGTACTTC
CDR3 protein: CASSHGLAGWETQYF

clone size: few
V gene: TRBV20-1
D gene: TRBD2
J gene: TRBJ2-2
CDR3 DNA: TGCAGTGCTAGGGGGACTAGCGGGAGTGGAATGGCAATGTACACCGGGGAGCTGTTTTTT
CDR3 protein: CSARGTSGSGMAMYTGELFF

clone size: few
V gene: TRBV4-1
D gene: .
J gene: TRBJ2-1
CDR3 DNA: TGCGCCAGCAGCCAAATGGGCCTAAATGAGCAGTTCTTC
CDR3 protein: CASSQMGLNEQFF

clone size: many
V gene: TRBV5-1
D gene: .
J gene: TRBJ2-1
CDR3 DNA: TGCGCCAGCAGCTTCGGTCCCCCGTCGGATGAGCAGTTCTTC
CDR3 protein: CASSFGPPSDEQFF

clone size: many
V gene: TRBV7-9
D gene: .
J gene: TRBJ1-5
CDR3 DNA: TGTGCCAGCAGCCGGGACGTTAATCAGCCCCAGCATTTT
CDR3 protein: CASSRDVNQPQHF

clone size: many
V gene: TRBV7-2
D gene: TRBD1
J gene: TRBJ2-4
CDR3 DNA: TGTGCCAGCAGCCCCACCGGGACAGGGTTTGGCAAAAACATTCAGTACTTC
CDR3 protein: CASSPTGTGFGKNIQYF

clone size: many
V gene: TRBV7-2
D gene: TRBD1
J gene: TRBJ2-5
CDR3 DNA: TGTGCCAGCAGCCTAGGGACAGAGGGGGAGACCCAGTACTTC
CDR3 protein: CASSLGTEGETQYF

clone size: few
V gene: TRBV2
D gene: TRBD2
J gene: TRBJ2-5
CDR3 DNA: TGTGCCAGCACGGGGGGAGACGGGACCCAGTACTTC
CDR3 protein: CASTGGDGTQYF

clone size: many
V gene: TRBV2
D gene: .
J gene: TRBJ1-4
CDR3 DNA: TGTGCCAGCAGTTGGACGACAGTCTGGCCCGAAAAACTGTTTTTT
CDR3 protein: CASSWTTVWPEKLFF

clone size: many
V gene: TRBV6-6
D gene: .
J gene: TRBJ2-3
CDR3 DNA: TGTGCCAGCAGTTACCGGAGCGGGAGCACAGATACGCAGTATTTT
CDR3 protein: CASSYRSGSTDTQYF

clone size: many
V gene: TRBV12-3/TRBV12-4
D gene: .
J gene: TRBJ1-4
CDR3 DNA: TGTGCCAGCAGGTCGGCTTCGGGTGCAACTAATGAAAAACTGTTTTTT
CDR3 protein: CASRSASGATNEKLFF

clone size: .
V gene: TRBV28
D gene: .
J gene: TRBJ2-2
CDR3 DNA: TGTGCCAGCAGTCGGGGGGCCACCGGGGAGCTGTTTTTT
CDR3 protein: CASSRGATGELFF

clone size: .
V gene: TRBV11-2
D gene: TRBD2
J gene: TRBJ2-1
CDR3 DNA: TGTGCCAGCAGCCAGCAAGCGGGAGGTCTCTACAATGAGCAGTTCTTC
CDR3 protein: CASSQQAGGLYNEQFF

clone size: .
V gene: TRBV4-3
D gene: TRBD2
J gene: TRBJ2-2
CDR3 DNA: TGCGCCAGCAGCCAATTTAGCGGGAGGGGCACCGGGGAGCTGTTTTTT
CDR3 protein: CASSQFSGRGTGELFF

clone size: many
V gene: TRBV6-5
D gene: .
J gene: TRBJ2-5
CDR3 DNA: TGTGCCAGCAGTTACTCTAGAGGGGGAGGGCAAGAGACCCAGTACTTC
CDR3 protein: CASSYSRGGGQETQYF

clone size: .
V gene: TRBV9
D gene: .
J gene: TRBJ2-6
CDR3 DNA: TGTGCCAGCAGCGTAGGGTTTGGGGCCAACGTCCTGACTTTC
CDR3 protein: CASSVGFGANVLTF

clone size: many
V gene: TRBV20-1
D gene: TRBD2
J gene: TRBJ2-1
CDR3 DNA: TGCAGTGCTAGAAGGGGCGGGAGCGTGTCTAACAATGAGCAGTTCTTC
CDR3 protein: CSARRGGSVSNNEQFF

clone size: .
V gene: TRBV7-6
D gene: TRBD2
J gene: TRBJ2-3
CDR3 DNA: TGTGCCAGCAGCTTAGCAGCGGGGAGCACAGATACGCAGTATTTT
CDR3 protein: CASSLAAGSTDTQYF

clone size: few
V gene: TRBV20-1
D gene: .
J gene: TRBJ2-5
CDR3 DNA: TGCAGTGCTATTGTTTCCGCGACCCAGTACTTC
CDR3 protein: CSAIVSATQYF

clone size: many
V gene: TRBV30
D gene: TRBD2
J gene: TRBJ2-1
CDR3 DNA: TGTGCCCGAGCGGGAGGGTCCGGTGAGCAGTTCTTC
CDR3 protein: CARAGGSGEQFF

clone size: few
V gene: TRBV27
D gene: TRBD2
J gene: TRBJ2-3
CDR3 DNA: TGTGCCAGCACCCCCGACGGGGGGGAAGATACGCAGTATTTT
CDR3 protein: CASTPDGGEDTQYF

clone size: many
V gene: TRBV27
D gene: TRBD1
J gene: TRBJ1-1
CDR3 DNA: TGTGCCAGCAGTTGGGCGCGGGACAGAGAAGCTTTCTTT
CDR3 protein: CASSWARDREAFF

clone size: many
V gene: TRBV15
D gene: .
J gene: TRBJ2-3
CDR3 DNA: TGTGCCACCAGCAGATTTCTATCCACAGATACGCAGTATTTT
CDR3 protein: CATSRFLSTDTQYF

clone size: few
V gene: TRBV15
D gene: .
J gene: TRBJ1-3
CDR3 DNA: TGTGCCACCAGCAGGAACTCTGGAAACACCATATATTTT
CDR3 protein: CATSRNSGNTIYF

clone size: many
V gene: TRBV27
D gene: .
J gene: TRBJ2-3
CDR3 DNA: TGTGCCAGCAGTTTATCGGCCGGGACCTTCACAGATACGCAGTATTTT
CDR3 protein: CASSLSAGTFTDTQYF

clone size: many
V gene: TRBV30
D gene: .
J gene: TRBJ1-1
CDR3 DNA: TGTGCCTGGAGTGTTTGGTCAGAAGCTTTCTTT
CDR3 protein: CAWSVWSEAFF

clone size: many
V gene: TRBV7-2
D gene: .
J gene: TRBJ1-1
CDR3 DNA: TGTGCCAGCAGCTTAAAATCGAACACTGAAGCTTTCTTT
CDR3 protein: CASSLKSNTEAFF

clone size: .
V gene: TRBV9
D gene: TRBD1
J gene: TRBJ1-2
CDR3 DNA: TGTGCCAGCAGCGTAGCGGGCCAGGGGGCGGGCGGCTACACCTTC
CDR3 protein: CASSVAGQGAGGYTF

clone size: .
V gene: TRBV27
D gene: TRBD2
J gene: TRBJ2-4
CDR3 DNA: TGTGCCAGCAAGTCGGGAGGGAACCTAGCCAAAAACATTCAGTACTTC
CDR3 protein: CASKSGGNLAKNIQYF

clone size: many
V gene: TRBV6-1
D gene: .
J gene: TRBJ2-7
CDR3 DNA: TGTGCCAGCAGTGAGTTCAGGACCTGGGTCTACGAGCAGTACTTC
CDR3 protein: CASSEFRTWVYEQYF

clone size: once
V gene: TRBV7-2
D gene: TRBD1
J gene: TRBJ2-5
CDR3 DNA: TGTGCCAGCAGCTCCTTTCCATGGGACAGGGCCCAGTTTCCCGAGACCCAGTACTTC
CDR3 protein: CASSSFPWDRAQFPETQYF

clone size: many
V gene: TRBV2
D gene: .
J gene: TRBJ2-3
CDR3 DNA: TGTGCCAGCATAGGTCCCTCCACAGATACGCAGTATTTT
CDR3 protein: CASIGPSTDTQYF

clone size: many
V gene: TRBV20-1
D gene: TRBD1
J gene: TRBJ2-5
CDR3 DNA: TGCAGTGCTAAGGACAGGGGCCAGTACTTC
CDR3 protein: CSAKDRGQYF

clone size: many
V gene: TRBV5-5
D gene: .
J gene: TRBJ2-7
CDR3 DNA: TGTGCCAGCAGCTTGTCTGACCCATCCTACGAGCAGTACTTC
CDR3 protein: CASSLSDPSYEQYF

clone size: many
V gene: TRBV27
D gene: .
J gene: TRBJ2-6
CDR3 DNA: TGTGCCAGCAGTTTAGGTTCTGGGGCCAACGTCCTGACTTTC
CDR3 protein: CASSLGSGANVLTF

clone size: few
V gene: TRBV18
D gene: .
J gene: TRBJ2-7
CDR3 DNA: TGTGCCAGCTCACCTGGGGACATTTGGTGCAACGAGCAGTACTTC
CDR3 protein: CASSPGDIWCNEQYF

clone size: many
V gene: TRBV14
D gene: .
J gene: TRBJ2-7
CDR3 DNA: TGTGCCAGCAGGGGGGCTTCCGTGGGCGAGCAGTACTTC
CDR3 protein: CASRGASVGEQYF

clone size: many
V gene: TRBV2
D gene: .
J gene: TRBJ1-1
CDR3 DNA: TGTGCCAGCAGTGAATGGATAGGGAGAGTCGGAGCTTTCTTT
CDR3 protein: CASSEWIGRVGAFF

clone size: .
V gene: TRBV27
D gene: TRBD2
J gene: TRBJ2-7
CDR3 DNA: TGTGCCAGCGGGGGGGGGGGCTACGAGCAGTACTTC
CDR3 protein: CASGGGGYEQYF

clone size: .
V gene: TRBV11-2
D gene: TRBD1
J gene: TRBJ2-2
CDR3 DNA: TGTGCCAGCAGCCAACAGGGGAGCGCCGGGGAGCTGTTTTTT
CDR3 protein: CASSQQGSAGELFF

clone size: few
V gene: TRBV7-2
D gene: .
J gene: TRBJ1-2
CDR3 DNA: TGTGCCAGCAGCTCTTTCAGAGACTCTAACTATGGCTACACCTTC
CDR3 protein: CASSSFRDSNYGYTF

clone size: many
V gene: TRBV2
D gene: .
J gene: TRBJ2-1
CDR3 DNA: TGTGCCAGCAGTTACGGAGACAATGAGCAGTTCTTC
CDR3 protein: CASSYGDNEQFF

clone size: .
V gene: TRBV24-1
D gene: TRBD1
J gene: TRBJ2-3
CDR3 DNA: TGTGCCACCAGTGATCCGACAGGGGGCTTTTCAGATACGCAGTATTTT
CDR3 protein: CATSDPTGGFSDTQYF

clone size: .
V gene: TRBV6-9
D gene: .
J gene: TRBJ1-5
CDR3 DNA: TGTGCCAGCAGATTAGCCCGGGCGACCCAGCATTTT
CDR3 protein: CASRLARATQHF

clone size: many
V gene: TRBV27
D gene: TRBD2
J gene: TRBJ2-5
CDR3 DNA: TGTGCCAGCAGTTTAAGCGGGAGACAAGAGACCCAGTACTTC
CDR3 protein: CASSLSGRQETQYF

clone size: many
V gene: TRBV6-2/TRBV6-3
D gene: TRBD1
J gene: TRBJ2-7
CDR3 DNA: TGTGCCAGCAGCAGTAGGCCCAGGGACAGGGGGCCCTACGAGCAGTACTTC
CDR3 protein: CASSSRPRDRGPYEQYF

clone size: .
V gene: TRBV5-1
D gene: .
J gene: TRBJ2-2
CDR3 DNA: TGCGCCAGCCGAGACTTATGGGTTAACACCGGGGAGCTGTTTTTT
CDR3 protein: CASRDLWVNTGELFF

clone size: .
V gene: TRBV27
D gene: TRBD2
J gene: TRBJ2-1
CDR3 DNA: TGTACCAGCAGTCCGGGACTAGCGGCATACAACTCCTACAATGAGCAGTTCTTC
CDR3 protein: CTSSPGLAAYNSYNEQFF

clone size: many
V gene: TRBV7-9
D gene: TRBD1
J gene: TRBJ2-1
CDR3 DNA: TGTGCCAGCAGCCAGAGGGACAGGGCTAGTGAGCAGTTCTTC
CDR3 protein: CASSQRDRASEQFF

clone size: .
V gene: TRBV2
D gene: .
J gene: TRBJ2-5
CDR3 DNA: TGTGCCAGCAGTGCCTTAGACCAAGAGACCCAGTACTTC
CDR3 protein: CASSALDQETQYF